This paragraph reports one T cell receptor (beta chain). The CDR3 loop spans 15 amino acids. Trimming left V 3 bases short and J 3 bases short, with 15 bases between. In germline, CDR1 is SQVTM, CDR2 ANQGSEA. This entry is derived from a study of T-cell memory formation after mild COVID-19. Across the study: TCR clusters largely stayed donor specific.

Researchers used 5'RACE with constant-segment primers to make TCR alpha and TCR beta cDNA libraries that carry sample barcodes and UMIs. From the 5' RACE reads, TCRdb called clonotypes with MiXCR, one entry per CDR3 protein. The table has under 200,000 distinct CDR3 sequences, about a third seen once; the top ten hold more than 10%. The receptor was derived from an adult woman who had mild COVID-19 (a few samples of this study predate the infection). Cell type and time point are not known. The specimen sequenced was PBMCs or a T cell subset sorted from them (not recorded which). The chain employs TRBV29-1 and TRBJ2-1, with D possibly being TRBD2 (7 bases). The CDR3 DNA follows: TGCAGCGTTGAGGGGGGCGGGAGTGGCTACAATGAGCAGTTCTTC. Its protein is CSVEGGGSGYNEQFF.